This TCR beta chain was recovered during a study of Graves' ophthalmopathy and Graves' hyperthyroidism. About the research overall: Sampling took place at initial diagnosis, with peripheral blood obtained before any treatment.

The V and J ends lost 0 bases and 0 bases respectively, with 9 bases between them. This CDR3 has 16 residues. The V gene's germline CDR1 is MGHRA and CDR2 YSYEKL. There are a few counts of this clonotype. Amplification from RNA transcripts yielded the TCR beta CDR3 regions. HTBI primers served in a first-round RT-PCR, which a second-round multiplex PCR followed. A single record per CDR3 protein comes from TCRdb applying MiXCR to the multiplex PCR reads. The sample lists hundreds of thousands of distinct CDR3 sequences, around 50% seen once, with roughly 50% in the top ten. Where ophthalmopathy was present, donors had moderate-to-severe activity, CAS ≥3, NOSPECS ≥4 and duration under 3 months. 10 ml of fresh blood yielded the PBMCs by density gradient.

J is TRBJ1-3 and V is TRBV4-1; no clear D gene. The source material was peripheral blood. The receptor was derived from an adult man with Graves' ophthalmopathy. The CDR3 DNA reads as TGCGCCAGCAGCCAAGATCTGGCGATCTCTGGAAACACCATATATTTT. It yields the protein CASSQDLAISGNTIYF.